These 6 T cell receptor beta chains were sequenced from one sample in a study of cytomegalovirus exposure and HLA in healthy donors. The PCR contained 60 Vbeta and 13 Jbeta primers. Generated by immunoSEQ multiplex PCR, the TCRdb table keeps only in-frame clones and is missing some. Of approximately 100,000 clones detected, approximately 70% appear once; the ten largest clones hold around 7.7%. The material sequenced was PBMCs. The receptors come from a man in his forties or fifties in good health and CMV-seronegative.

Here the CDR3 reads CAWSLTGSSYEQYF. DNA for the CDR3: TGTGCCTGGAGTCTTACAGGGAGCTCCTACGAGCAGTACTTC. J is TRBJ2-7 and V is TRBV30; tentatively, D is TRBD1 (6 bases). Deletions cut 2 bases from V and 0 bases from J, with 11 bases between. The CDR3 is 14 amino acids. From germline, CDR1 is GTSNPN and CDR2 SVGIG (reference sequence).

This chain connects TRBV4-1 to TRBJ2-1, with 14 bases aligning to TRBD2. The germline CDR1 and CDR2 sequences are MGHRA and YSYEKL. Trimming at V came to 3 bases and at J to 9 bases, leaving 4 bases not matched to a gene. This CDR3 contains 15 residues. CDR3 loop: CASSHSGLAGAEQFF. The CDR3 DNA sequence: TGCGCCAGCAGCCATTCGGGACTAGCGGGGGCTGAGCAGTTCTTC.

The chain joins TRBV10-2 to TRBJ1-2; D possibly corresponds to TRBD1 (6 bases). The CDR3 length is 12 residues. Germline values: CDR1 WSHSY, CDR2 SAAADI. V was pared by 8 bases and J by 1 base, with 8 bases between. CDR3 DNA sequence: TGCGCCAGCCAGGACAGTAACTATGGCTACACCTTC. Amino acid sequence: CASQDSNYGYTF.

The chain is built from TRBV10-3 and TRBJ1-5; D possibly corresponds to TRBD1 (6 bases). The germline V and J ends were trimmed by 9 bases and 1 base, with 10 bases remaining between them. The CDR3 has 13 amino acids. The germline V gene encodes CDR1 ENHRY and CDR2 SYGVKD. CDR3 nucleotides: TGTGCCATGTCAGGGGCCAGCAATCAGCCCCAGCATTTT. It is translated as CAMSGASNQPQHF.

The V gene is TRBV7-9, the J gene TRBJ1-2; no reliable D call. Germline V gene data show CDR1 as SEHNR and CDR2 as FQNEAQ (reference sequence). V lost 4 bases and J 3 bases, leaving 9 bases between the germline ends. This CDR3 region has 13 residues. The CDR3 spells CASSSGVDYGYTF. The CDR3, as DNA: TGTGCCAGCAGCTCCGGAGTTGACTATGGCTACACCTTC.

This chain links TRBV6-5 with TRBJ2-5, with 9 bases lining up with TRBD1. After removal of 5 bases from V and 4 bases from J, the junction contained 8 bases not matched to a gene. CDR1 is MNHEY, CDR2 SVGAGI, per germline. This CDR3 comprises 15 residues. CDR3: CASSTLTGGTETQYF. The CDR3 region has the DNA TGTGCCAGCAGTACCCTCACAGGGGGCACAGAGACCCAGTACTTC.